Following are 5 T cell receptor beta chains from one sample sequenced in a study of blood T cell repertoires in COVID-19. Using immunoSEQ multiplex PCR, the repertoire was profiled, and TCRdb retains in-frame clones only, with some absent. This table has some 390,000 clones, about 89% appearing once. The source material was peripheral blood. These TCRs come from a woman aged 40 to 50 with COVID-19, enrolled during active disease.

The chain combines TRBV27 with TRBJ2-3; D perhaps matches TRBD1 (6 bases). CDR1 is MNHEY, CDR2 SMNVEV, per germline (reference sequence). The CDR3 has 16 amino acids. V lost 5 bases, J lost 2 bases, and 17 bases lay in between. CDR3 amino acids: CASSLLGAPNTDTQYF. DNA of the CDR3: TGTGCCAGCAGTCTACTGGGGGCTCCAAACACAGATACGCAGTATTTT.

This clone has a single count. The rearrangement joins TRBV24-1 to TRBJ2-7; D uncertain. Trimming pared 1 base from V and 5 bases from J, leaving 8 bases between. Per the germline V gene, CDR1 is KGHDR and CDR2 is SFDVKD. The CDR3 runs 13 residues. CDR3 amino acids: CATSDLQSNEQYF. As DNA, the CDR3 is TGTGCCACCAGTGATTTACAGAGTAACGAGCAGTACTTC.

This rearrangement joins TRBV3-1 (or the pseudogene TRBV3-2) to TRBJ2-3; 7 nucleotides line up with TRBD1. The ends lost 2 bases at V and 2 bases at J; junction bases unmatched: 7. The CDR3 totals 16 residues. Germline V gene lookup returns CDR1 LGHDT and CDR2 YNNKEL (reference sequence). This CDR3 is CASSQPRDRYTDTQYF. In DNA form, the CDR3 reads TGTGCCAGCAGCCAACCCCGGGACAGATACACAGATACGCAGTATTTT.

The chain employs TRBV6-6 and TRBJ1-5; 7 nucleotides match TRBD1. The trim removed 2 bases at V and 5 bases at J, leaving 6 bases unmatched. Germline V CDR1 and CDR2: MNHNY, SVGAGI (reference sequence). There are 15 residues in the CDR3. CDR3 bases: TGTGCCAGCAGTTACGAGGGCAGGGGGTATCAGCCCCAGCATTTT. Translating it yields CASSYEGRGYQPQHF.

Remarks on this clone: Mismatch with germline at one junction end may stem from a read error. CDR3 residues: CASSTDRLNTGELFF. CDR3 in DNA: TGTGCTAGCAGCACGGACAGACTGAACACCGGGGAGCTGTTTTTT. The chain carries TRBV7-7 and TRBJ2-2, with D perhaps TRBD1 (6 bases). CDR3 length equals 15 residues. Germline values: CDR1 SSHAT, CDR2 FNYEAQ (reference sequence). Using reference TRBV7-7 and TRBJ2-2 for the parts outside the CDR3, the full variable domain is GAGVSQSPRYKVTKRGQDVTLRCDPISSHATLYWYQQALGQGPEFLTYFNYEAQPDKSGLPSDRFSAERPEGSISTLTIQRTEQRDSAMYRCASSTDRLNTGELFFGEGSRLTVL.